These 19 T cell receptor beta chains were sequenced from one sample in a study of cytomegalovirus exposure and HLA in healthy donors. Measured with immunoSEQ multiplex PCR; TCRdb has only the in-frame clones, and not every one. The data show 65,000 to 75,000 clones, roughly 94% seen once. Sequencing was carried out using PBMCs. The receptors stem from a woman in her late teens or twenties in good health and CMV-seropositive.

The V gene is TRBV7-2, the J gene TRBJ2-6; 10 bases fit TRBD1. The CDR3 has 16 residues. The V segment lost 3 bases and the J segment 4 bases; nucleotides outside the gene matches: 3. Germline V gives CDR1 SGHTA, CDR2 FQGNSA. CDR3 loop: CASSLTGGAGANVLTF. The CDR3 DNA is TGTGCCAGCAGCTTGACAGGGGGCGCAGGGGCCAACGTCCTGACTTTC.

J is TRBJ1-2 and V is TRBV27; D gene uncertain. Trimming cost V 0 bases and J 4 bases, with 6 bases left between them. This CDR3 is 13 amino acids long. The germline V gene encodes CDR1 MNHEY and CDR2 SMNVEV (reference sequence). CDR3 bases: TGTGCCAGCAGTTTATCGGGAGCCTATGGCTACACCTTC. This translates into CASSLSGAYGYTF.

The genes are TRBV6-1 and TRBJ2-5, with D unresolved. The CDR3 totals 17 residues. Germline CDR1 reads MNHNS; CDR2 reads SASEGT. V gave up 2 bases and J gave up 2 bases, with 18 bases separating them. The chain's CDR3 is CASSENEVGYPQETQYF. CDR3 in DNA: TGTGCCAGCAGTGAAAATGAGGTCGGATACCCACAAGAGACCCAGTACTTC.

The chain is built from TRBV19 and TRBJ2-2; 7 positions agree with TRBD1. Germline V gene data show CDR1 as LNHDA and CDR2 as SQIVND (reference sequence). J lost 4 bases, V lost 3 bases, and 8 bases had no gene match. The CDR3 totals 16 residues. The chain's CDR3 is CASSIPTGVSTGELFF. DNA of the CDR3: TGTGCCAGTAGTATCCCAACAGGGGTGTCCACCGGGGAGCTGTTTTTT.

CDR3 residues: CASSPGGNSYEQYF. The CDR3 DNA reads TGCGCCAGCTCCCCCGGGGGGAATTCCTACGAGCAGTACTTC. The chain is built from TRBV10-2 and TRBJ2-7; 7 bases map to TRBD2. V dropped 8 bases and J dropped 1; count of bases not matched to a gene: 8. The CDR3 has 14 amino acids. The germline V gene encodes CDR1 WSHSY and CDR2 SAAADI.

In DNA, the CDR3 is TGTGCCTGGAGTCTCCCAGATGGAAACACCATATATTTT. It yields the protein CAWSLPDGNTIYF. This chain uses TRBV30 with TRBJ1-3; D is uncertain. CDR3 size: 13 residues. The germline gives CDR1 GTSNPN, CDR2 SVGIG (reference sequence). With 2 bases removed from V and 3 bases from J, the gap between germline ends came to 8 bases.

The V and J genes are TRBV29-1 and TRBJ1-2; TRBD1 matches at 7 bases. Germline loops: CDR1 SQVTM, CDR2 ANQGSEA. V was clipped by 7 bases and J by 6 bases; unmatched bases: 17. The CDR3 totals 15 residues. The CDR3 DNA is TGCAGCGATCTGGTCCCGCGCAGGGGGAAGGATGGCTACACCTTC. It is translated as CSDLVPRRGKDGYTF.

This CDR3 is CASRSSGPQHF. For the CDR3, the DNA is TGTGCCAGCAGATCGAGCGGGCCCCAGCATTTT. The V call is TRBV2, the J call TRBJ1-5; D remains ambiguous. The CDR3 has 11 residues. Germline values: CDR1 SNHLY, CDR2 FYNNEI. Between the trimmed V and J ends, which lost 6 bases and 9 bases, there was a span of 9 bases.

The rearrangement joins TRBV6-5 to TRBJ2-2, with TRBD2 identical over 7 bases. The CDR3 consists of 15 residues. CDR1 MNHEY and CDR2 SVGAGI come from the germline V gene. Trimming at V came to 5 bases and at J to 1 base, leaving 4 bases not matched to a gene. This chain's CDR3 is CASSLSSGNTGELFF. The CDR3 nucleotides are TGTGCCAGCAGTCTGTCTAGCGGGAACACCGGGGAGCTGTTTTTT.

The V call is TRBV6-5, the J call TRBJ1-5; TRBD1 might be the D (6 bases). V was cut by 2 bases and J by 3 bases, with 11 bases left in between. CDR1 is MNHEY, CDR2 SVGAGI, per germline. The CDR3 is 15 amino acids. This CDR3 reads CASSYDGQNNQPQHF. In nucleotides, the CDR3 is TGTGCCAGCAGTTACGATGGACAGAACAATCAGCCCCAGCATTTT.

The V and J genes are TRBV28 and TRBJ1-1; D gene unclear. Germline CDR1 reads MDHEN; CDR2 reads SYDVKM. The germline V and J ends were trimmed by 5 bases and 0 bases, with 10 bases remaining between them. The CDR3 spans 14 residues. CDR3 in amino acids: CASSRTVLNTEAFF. DNA for the CDR3: TGTGCCAGCAGTAGAACAGTGCTGAACACTGAAGCTTTCTTT.

The sample holds a few counts of this clone. J is TRBJ1-5 and V is TRBV2; D not certain. The CDR3 loop spans 12 amino acids. Germline CDR1 and CDR2: SNHLY and FYNNEI. V dropped 7 bases and J dropped 7 bases, with 11 bases sitting between them. The CDR3 protein is CASTIEGQPQHF. The DNA for the CDR3 is TGTGCCAGCACGATAGAGGGCCAGCCCCAGCATTTT. The full variable domain, completed using reference TRBV2 and TRBJ1-5, is EPEVTQTPSHQVTQMGQEVILRCVPISNHLYFYWYRQILGQKVEFLVSFYNNEISEKSEIFDDQFSVERPDGSNFTLKIRSTKLEDSAMYFCASTIEGQPQHFGDGTRLSIL.

The rearrangement uses TRBV19 and TRBJ1-5; maybe TRBD1 (6 bases). Trimming took off 1 base at V and 4 bases at J, with 11 bases between the two ends. There are 15 residues in the CDR3. Germline-derived CDR1 and CDR2 are LNHDA and SQIVND (reference sequence). DNA for the CDR3: TGTGCCAGTAGTATAGGCCGGACAGCAAATCAGCCCCAGCATTTT. Amino acids: CASSIGRTANQPQHF.

V gene TRBV7-8 combines with J gene TRBJ1-4; tentatively, D is TRBD1 (5 bases). Trimming left V 3 bases short and J 8 bases short, with 13 bases between. Germline V gene lookup returns CDR1 SGHVS and CDR2 FQNEAQ. The CDR3 totals 14 residues. CDR3 in DNA: TGTGCCAGCAGCTTGGGGGGGGGAGGAGAAAAACTGTTTTTT. It codes for CASSLGGGGEKLFF.

The V call is TRBV19, the J call TRBJ1-1, with 7 bases aligning to TRBD1. The germline V gene has CDR1 LNHDA and CDR2 SQIVND (reference sequence). CDR3 size: 14 residues. V lost 6 bases to trimming and J lost 1 base; unmatched junction nucleotides: 5. CDR3 loop: CASSLDRANTEAFF. DNA for the CDR3: TGTGCCAGTAGCCTAGACAGGGCGAACACTGAAGCTTTCTTT.

The rearrangement links TRBV28 to TRBJ2-5; no clear D gene. The V gene lost 3 bases and the J gene lost 7 bases, with 6 bases spanning the gap. The germline V gene encodes CDR1 MDHEN and CDR2 SYDVKM. The CDR3 is 11 amino acids. The CDR3 protein is CASSFGGTQYF. In DNA form, the CDR3 reads TGTGCCAGCAGTTTCGGCGGGACCCAGTACTTC.

This chain links TRBV5-1 with TRBJ2-3, with 8 bases that match TRBD2. The CDR3 covers 15 residues. With 4 bases clipped from V and 4 bases from J, the junction kept 8 bases outside the gene matches. CDR1 and CDR2 (germline): SGHRS, YFSETQ. The CDR3 reads CASSVGNGGADTQYF. Here the CDR3 DNA reads TGCGCCAGCAGCGTCGGTAACGGGGGGGCAGATACGCAGTATTTT.

The V and J genes are TRBV5-3 and TRBJ2-7, with D perhaps matching TRBD1 (5 bases). TRBV5-3 is annotated as an ORF whose role is uncertain. V gave up 0 bases and J gave up 3 bases, with 13 bases separating them. This CDR3 is 15 amino acids long. CDR3 bases: TGTGCCAGAAGCTTGGGGGGCTCTGTGGACTACGAGCAGTACTTC. This encodes CARSLGGSVDYEQYF.

This rearrangement joins TRBV27 to TRBJ2-7; D remains unclear. The CDR3 totals 11 residues. Germline V gene sequence: CDR1 MNHEY, CDR2 SMNVEV (reference sequence). The ends were cut back, 11 bases at V and 3 bases at J, with 11 bases in the middle. The CDR3 is CAHNYFYEQYF. CDR3 DNA sequence: TGTGCCCACAACTACTTCTACGAGCAGTACTTC.